Below, 26 T cell receptor beta chains from the same sample are listed, as sequenced in a study of OX40 agonist ivuxolimab in advanced cancers. Sequencing used immunoSEQ multiplex PCR; TCRdb keeps in-frame clones, though not all of them. This repertoire shows roughly 34,000 clones, around 83% found once; its top ten account for under 30%. Sequences were derived from CD4+ or CD8+ T cells sorted from blood, sampled in a trial of the OX40 agonist ivuxolimab. These receptors all stem from an adult with an advanced solid tumor such as melanoma, head and neck, liver or kidney cancer.

This clone came up a few times. The V and J genes are TRBV6-1 and TRBJ1-1; the D gene is possibly TRBD1 (6 bases). Trimming cost V 1 base and J 4 bases, with 13 bases left between them. The CDR3 covers 15 residues. Germline CDR1 MNHNS, CDR2 SASEGT. CDR3 bases: TGTGCCAGCAGTGAAGGGAGGGGGATGGGCACTGAAGCTTTCTTT. It yields the protein CASSEGRGMGTEAFF.

The V and J genes are TRBV9 and TRBJ2-7, with D unclear. V shed 5 bases and J shed 2 bases, with 11 bases lying between them. The CDR3 runs to 13 residues. Per germline, CDR1 SGDLS and CDR2 YYNGEE. The CDR3 nucleotides read TGTGCCAGCAGGCCGGTCAGCACCTACGAGCAGTACTTC. Translated: CASRPVSTYEQYF. Full variable domain (missing parts from reference TRBV9 and TRBJ2-7): DSGVTQTPKHLITATGQRVTLRCSPRSGDLSVYWYQQSLDQGLQFLIQYYNGEERAKGNILERFSAQQFPDLHSELNLSSLELGDSALYFCASRPVSTYEQYFGPGTRLTVT.

To note about this clone: At one of its ends the junction is not consistent with the germline gene, which may arise from a read error. The genes are TRBV7-7 and TRBJ2-5; 9 bases are a match to TRBD1. The CDR3 consists of 15 residues. CDR1 SSHAT and CDR2 FNYEAQ come from the germline V gene (reference sequence). CDR3 nucleotide sequence: TGTGCTAGCAGCCCCGGGACAGGGTACGTCGAGACCCAGTACTTC. Protein: CASSPGTGYVETQYF. Based on the CDR3 plus reference TRBV7-7 and TRBJ2-5, the full variable domain is GAGVSQSPRYKVTKRGQDVTLRCDPISSHATLYWYQQALGQGPEFLTYFNYEAQPDKSGLPSDRFSAERPEGSISTLTIQRTEQRDSAMYRCASSPGTGYVETQYFGPGTRLLVL.

The rearrangement links TRBV5-4 to TRBJ1-1, with D unresolved. The CDR3 sequence is 14 residues long. V lost 0 bases and J 1 base, leaving 7 bases between the germline ends. Germline CDR1 SGHNT, CDR2 YYREEE (reference sequence). CDR3 DNA sequence: TGTGCCAGCAGCTTGGGGCACCAGAACACTGAAGCTTTCTTT. Its translation: CASSLGHQNTEAFF.

This chain connects TRBV2 to TRBJ2-7; D ambiguous. Trimming took 2 bases from V and 4 from J, leaving 6 bases between them. Germline V gene data show CDR1 as SNHLY and CDR2 as FYNNEI. The CDR3 consists of 12 residues. CDR3 sequence reads: CASSEQAYEQYF. CDR3 nucleotide sequence: TGTGCCAGCAGTGAACAGGCGTACGAGCAGTACTTC.

The rearrangement uses TRBV7-9 and TRBJ2-7, with D perhaps TRBD1 or TRBD2 (6 bases each). V lost 2 bases to trimming and J lost 7 bases, with 30 bases between them. CDR1 is SEHNR, CDR2 FQNEAQ, per germline (reference sequence). The length of the CDR3 is 19 residues. Here the CDR3 reads CASSLLEGSSGAPWWEQYF. The CDR3 DNA sequence: TGTGCCAGCAGCTTATTGGAGGGTAGTTCGGGGGCGCCTTGGTGGGAGCAGTACTTC.

V is TRBV29-1 and J is TRBJ1-1; TRBD1 matches 9 bases. From germline, CDR1 is SQVTM and CDR2 ANQGSEA. After removal of 6 bases from V and 8 bases from J, the junction contained 7 bases not matched to a gene. The CDR3 covers 12 residues. The CDR3 protein is CSVTGGDSEAFF. The CDR3 bases are TGCAGCGTGACAGGGGGGGACTCGGAAGCTTTCTTT.

The chain has TRBV10-2 and TRBJ2-2; D not certain. Germline lookup yields CDR1 WSHSY and CDR2 SAAADI. V gave up 9 bases and J gave up 3 bases, with 17 bases separating them. This CDR3 spans 15 amino acids. As DNA, the CDR3 is TGCGCCAGTGGGGATGAACAGAAGCACACCGGGGAGCTGTTTTTT. Its translation: CASGDEQKHTGELFF.

The chain joins TRBV28 to TRBJ1-4; a weak D match, TRBD1 (6 bases). Trimming stripped 2 bases from V and 6 bases from J, with 19 bases between. Looked up from germline, CDR1 is MDHEN and CDR2 is SYDVKM. CDR3 length equals 17 residues. CDR3: CASSLTGALRHHEKLFF. Written as DNA, the CDR3 is TGTGCCAGCAGTTTAACGGGGGCCCTCCGACATCATGAAAAACTGTTTTTT.

There are a few counts of this clone. The rearrangement links TRBV27 to TRBJ1-3, with D perhaps TRBD1 (5 bases). Between the trimmed V and J ends, which lost 5 bases and 0 bases, there was a span of 8 bases. Germline lookup yields CDR1 MNHEY and CDR2 SMNVEV (reference sequence). This CDR3 contains 14 residues. Here the CDR3 DNA reads TGTGCCAGCAGTCGGACAAGCTCTGGAAACACCATATATTTT. It yields the protein CASSRTSSGNTIYF.

The chain has TRBV7-9 and TRBJ1-1, with 9 nucleotides matching TRBD1. V dropped 5 bases and J dropped 5; count of bases not matched to a gene: 12. The germline gives CDR1 SEHNR, CDR2 FQNEAQ (reference sequence). CDR3 length: 16 residues. The DNA of the CDR3 is TGTGCCAGCAGCCCCCCCGGGACAGGGAAGTGGACTGAAGCTTTCTTT. Translated, it gives CASSPPGTGKWTEAFF.

The V gene is TRBV7-9, the J gene TRBJ1-5; D perhaps matches TRBD1 (5 bases). The germline gives CDR1 SEHNR, CDR2 FQNEAQ (reference sequence). Trimming removed 5 bases from V and 0 bases from J, with 8 bases in between. The CDR3 is made up of 14 amino acids. CDR3 protein: CASSAGYSNQPQHF. CDR3 DNA: TGTGCCAGCAGCGCAGGGTATAGCAATCAGCCCCAGCATTTT.

The chain uses TRBV30 and TRBJ1-2, with D tentatively TRBD1 (5 bases). The CDR3 has 13 residues. CDR1 GTSNPN and CDR2 SVGIG come from the germline V gene (reference sequence). With 7 bases removed from V and 6 bases from J, the gap between germline ends came to 18 bases. This CDR3 is CAFGRANYDGYTF. The CDR3 DNA reads TGTGCCTTTGGCAGGGCCAATTATGATGGCTACACCTTC. Using reference TRBV30 and TRBJ1-2 for the parts outside the CDR3, the full variable domain is SQTIHQWPATLVQPVGSPLSLECTVEGTSNPNLYWYRQAAGRGLQLLFYSVGIGQISSEVPQNLSASRPQDRQFILSSKKLLLSDSGFYLCAFGRANYDGYTFGSGTRLTVV.

The gene calls are TRBV4-2 and TRBJ2-7; 7 bases fit TRBD2. J was trimmed by 0 bases and V by 5 bases; bases with no gene match: 7. CDR3 length: 15 residues. Per the germline V gene, CDR1 is LGHNA and CDR2 is YNFKEQ. CDR3 DNA sequence: TGTGCCAGCAGCTTGGGGGGGGGAATCTCCTACGAGCAGTACTTC. Amino acid sequence: CASSLGGGISYEQYF.

The J gene is TRBJ2-3, the V gene TRBV11-2; TRBD2 matches at 15 bases. This CDR3 has 17 residues. V was pared by 3 bases and J by 6 bases, with 7 bases of the junction left unmatched. Germline loops: CDR1 SGHAT, CDR2 FQNNGV. CDR3 protein: CASSFFGTSGGFDTQYF. CDR3 nucleotide sequence: TGTGCCAGCAGCTTCTTCGGGACTAGCGGGGGGTTTGATACGCAGTATTTT.

CDR3 bases: TGTGCCTGGAGTGTACTCCTGAATGAGCAGTTCTTC. Its protein is CAWSVLLNEQFF. The rearrangement links TRBV30 to TRBJ2-1; D is unresolved. The CDR3 runs 12 residues. The germline CDR1 and CDR2 sequences are GTSNPN and SVGIG (reference sequence). The germline V and J ends were trimmed by 0 bases and 7 bases, with 7 bases remaining between them. The full variable domain, with the rest looked up from reference TRBV30 and TRBJ2-1, is SQTIHQWPATLVQPVGSPLSLECTVEGTSNPNLYWYRQAAGRGLQLLFYSVGIGQISSEVPQNLSASRPQDRQFILSSKKLLLSDSGFYLCAWSVLLNEQFFGPGTRLTVL.

The chain joins TRBV10-3 to TRBJ2-1; the match to TRBD1 covers 9 bases. The germline CDR1 and CDR2 sequences are ENHRY and SYGVKD. Unmatched junction bases numbered 5, after V lost 3 bases and J lost 2 bases. This CDR3 comprises 16 residues. The chain's CDR3 is CAISDSGTGTYNEQFF. In nucleotides, the CDR3 is TGTGCCATCAGTGACTCCGGGACAGGGACCTACAATGAGCAGTTCTTC.

This rearrangement joins TRBV30 to TRBJ1-5; maybe TRBD1 (6 bases). The V end was cut by 2 bases, the J end by 2 bases, with 10 bases between. This CDR3 comprises 14 residues. CDR1 and CDR2 (germline): GTSNPN, SVGIG (reference sequence). The CDR3 DNA reads as TGTGCCTGGAGTACGGGGGCTGGCAATCAGCCCCAGCATTTT. Its translation: CAWSTGAGNQPQHF.

This chain connects TRBV23-1 to TRBJ2-7, with D perhaps TRBD1 (5 bases). Being an ORF, TRBV23-1 has a function that is uncertain. V was pared by 8 bases and J by 7 bases, with 21 bases between. The CDR3 length is 14 residues. In DNA form, the CDR3 reads TGCGCCAGCCGGATATCAGACAGAACCCTTGAGCAGTACTTC. Protein product: CASRISDRTLEQYF.

The rearrangement joins TRBV5-1 to TRBJ1-2; D gene unclear. V was cut by 0 bases and J by 8 bases, with 11 bases left in between. CDR3 length: 13 amino acids. CDR1 is SGHRS and CDR2 is YFSETQ in the germline V gene. The CDR3 reads CASSLAVSLGYTF. DNA for the CDR3: TGCGCCAGCAGCTTGGCCGTCAGTCTAGGCTACACCTTC. Complete variable domain (other parts from reference TRBV5-1 and TRBJ1-2): KAGVTQTPRYLIKTRGQQVTLSCSPISGHRSVSWYQQTPGQGLQFLFEYFSETQRNKGNFPGRFSGRQFSNSRSEMNVSTLELGDSALYLCASSLAVSLGYTFGSGTRLTVV.

The chain joins TRBV5-4 to TRBJ2-1; the match to TRBD2 covers 15 bases. V gave up 4 bases and J gave up 0 bases; unmatched junction bases: 5. CDR1 is SGHNT and CDR2 is YYREEE in the germline V gene (reference sequence). The CDR3 contains 18 residues. CDR3 protein: CASSGGLAGGSSYNEQFF. CDR3 sequence (DNA): TGTGCCAGCAGCGGCGGACTAGCGGGGGGGAGCTCCTACAATGAGCAGTTCTTC.

This sequence joins TRBV21-1 and TRBJ2-3; the table's D call TRBD1 went unverified against the DNA. TRBV21-1 represents a pseudogene. The CDR3 is made up of 16 amino acids. DNA for the CDR3: TGTGCCAGCAGCAGTGGGCATCTCAAAATCACAGATACGCAGTATTTT. It encodes CASSSGHLKITDTQYF.

The chain carries TRBV7-9 and TRBJ2-5; 9 nucleotides agree with TRBD1. Unmatched junction bases numbered 7, after V lost 5 bases and J lost 3 bases. The CDR3 covers 15 residues. The V gene's germline CDR1 is SEHNR and CDR2 FQNEAQ (reference sequence). CDR3: CASSRRDREEETQYF. CDR3 DNA sequence: TGTGCCAGCAGCCGCAGGGACAGGGAGGAAGAGACCCAGTACTTC.

This chain links TRBV30 with TRBJ2-6; no clear D gene. Trimming took 4 bases from V and 0 from J, leaving 7 bases between them. The CDR3 has 14 amino acids. In germline, CDR1 is GTSNPN, CDR2 SVGIG (reference sequence). The CDR3 loop reads CAWIASSGANVLTF. CDR3 in DNA: TGTGCCTGGATTGCCTCCTCTGGGGCCAACGTCCTGACTTTC.

The chain employs TRBV20-1 and TRBJ2-7; tentative D call: TRBD2 (5 bases). Germline CDR1 DFQATT, CDR2 SNEGSKA (reference sequence). V was cut by 4 bases and J by 4 bases, with 8 bases left in between. This CDR3 region has 11 residues. CDR3 sequence reads: CSATGNYEQYF. The CDR3 nucleotides read TGCAGTGCTACGGGGAATTACGAGCAGTACTTC.

This sequence joins TRBV7-9 and TRBJ2-5, with D unresolved. Germline V gene sequence: CDR1 SEHNR, CDR2 FQNEAQ (reference sequence). Deletions cut 3 bases from V and 0 bases from J, with 14 bases between. The CDR3 extends over 16 amino acids. The CDR3 is CASSFLGKGNQETQYF. The DNA for the CDR3 is TGTGCCAGCAGCTTTTTAGGGAAAGGGAACCAAGAGACCCAGTACTTC.